These T cell receptor beta chains were read from a single sample in a study of shared clonotypes between healthy human individuals. The table came from immunoSEQ multiplex PCR; TCRdb's copy has only in-frame clones and leaves some out. Among roughly 2.4 million clones listed, approximately 94% were seen once. Source material: naive CD4+ T cells sorted from blood. These receptors came from a man younger than 35 in good health. The CDR3 runs from the conserved cysteine through the conserved F or W. A D gene is named only where the DNA matches it firmly. A row's size may be missing; if present it is once, few, many or a size class.

V gene,D gene,J gene,clone size,CDR3 protein,CDR3 DNA
TRBV28,TRBD1,TRBJ1-5,.,CASSPGTVNQPQHF,TGTGCCAGCAGTCCCGGGACAGTTAATCAGCCCCAGCATTTT
TRBV7-6,.,TRBJ2-6,.,CASSWGPGANVLTF,TGTGCCAGCAGCTGGGGTCCTGGGGCCAACGTCCTGACTTTC
TRBV7-9,TRBD2,TRBJ2-3,.,CASSLGTLAADTQYF,TGTGCCAGCAGCTTAGGAACCCTAGCGGCAGATACGCAGTATTTT
TRBV5-1,.,TRBJ2-1,.,CASSLELGNYNEQFF,TGCGCCAGCAGCTTAGAACTAGGGAACTACAATGAGCAGTTCTTC
TRBV7-8,.,TRBJ1-5,.,CASSPLGTDQPQHF,TGTGCCAGCAGCCCCCTCGGGACGGATCAGCCCCAGCATTTT
TRBV6-5,.,TRBJ1-3,.,CASRHSEWYTIYF,TGTGCCAGCAGGCACTCTGAGTGGTACACCATATATTTT
TRBV29-1,.,TRBJ2-3,.,CSVQGGGDTQYF,TGCAGCGTGCAGGGAGGGGGAGATACGCAGTATTTT
TRBV15,.,TRBJ2-3,once,CATSRDLASAADTQYF,TGTGCCACCAGCAGAGATCTAGCTAGCGCCGCAGATACGCAGTATTTT
TRBV6-6,.,TRBJ2-2,.,CASSYIRGELFF,TGTGCCAGCAGTTACATTCGGGGGGAGCTGTTTTTT
TRBV18,.,TRBJ2-1,.,CASSPPGRRADEQFF,TGTGCCAGCTCACCGCCGGGGCGTAGGGCGGATGAGCAGTTCTTC
TRBV11-3,.,TRBJ2-5,.,CASSLGGAETQYF,TGTGCCAGCAGCTTAGGTGGGGCGGAGACCCAGTACTTC
TRBV19,.,TRBJ1-3,.,CASSPMSSGNTIYF,TGTGCCAGTAGTCCGATGAGCTCTGGAAACACCATATATTTT
TRBV7-8,TRBD2,TRBJ2-5,once,CASSTSGRYGETQYF,TGTGCCAGCAGCACTAGCGGGAGGTATGGAGAGACCCAGTACTTC
TRBV4-1,TRBD2,TRBJ2-7,once,CASSRTSGDAYEQYF,TGCGCCAGCAGCCGGACTAGCGGAGACGCCTACGAGCAGTACTTC
TRBV5-4,TRBD2,TRBJ2-5,.,CASSLAGVGGNQETQYF,TGTGCCAGCAGCTTGGCCGGCGTGGGGGGGAACCAAGAGACCCAGTACTTC
TRBV11-2,TRBD2,TRBJ2-7,once,CASSLEGLAGGEQYF,TGTGCCAGCAGCTTAGAGGGACTAGCGGGAGGTGAGCAGTACTTC
TRBV30,.,TRBJ2-7,.,CAWTEGDLYYEQYF,TGTGCCTGGACGGAGGGGGATCTCTACTACGAGCAGTACTTC
TRBV30,.,TRBJ2-7,.,CAWSPLWREGTYEQYF,TGTGCCTGGTCCCCCCTCTGGAGGGAAGGAACCTACGAGCAGTACTTC
TRBV6-5,.,TRBJ1-2,.,CASSYSQWVGYTF,TGTGCCAGCAGTTACTCCCAATGGGTCGGCTACACCTTC
TRBV28,.,TRBJ1-2,.,CASSSHRVIYGYTF,TGTGCCAGCAGTTCCCATCGGGTAATCTATGGCTACACCTTC
TRBV9,.,TRBJ1-1,.,CASSVQWNTEAFF,TGTGCCAGCAGCGTGCAGTGGAACACTGAAGCTTTCTTT
TRBV6-5,.,TRBJ1-5,.,CASRKTFSNQPQHF,TGTGCCAGCAGAAAGACCTTTAGCAATCAGCCCCAGCATTTT
TRBV29-1,.,TRBJ2-1,.,CSAGAGAGTYNEQFF,TGCAGCGCTGGAGCTGGGGCAGGGACCTACAATGAGCAGTTCTTC
TRBV2,.,TRBJ1-6,.,CASSPSPRASSYNSPLHF,TGTGCCAGCAGTCCCTCCCCCAGGGCCAGCTCCTATAATTCACCCCTCCACTTT
TRBV6-5,TRBD1,TRBJ1-2,.,CASRPRGQFIGYTF,TGTGCCAGCAGACCCCGGGGACAGTTTATTGGCTACACCTTC
TRBV6-1,.,TRBJ2-4,.,CASSEENIQYF,TGTGCCAGCAGTGAGGAAAACATTCAGTACTTC
TRBV6-5,.,TRBJ2-1,.,CASSPLLAFYNEQFF,TGTGCCAGCAGTCCCCTCCTTGCGTTTTACAATGAGCAGTTCTTC
TRBV28,.,TRBJ1-1,.,CAIRRHLNTEAFF,TGTGCCATCCGGCGCCATCTGAACACTGAAGCTTTCTTT
TRBV6-5,.,TRBJ1-1,once,CASRRRGNTEAFF,TGTGCCAGCAGACGTCGGGGGAACACTGAAGCTTTCTTT
TRBV14,TRBD2,TRBJ2-1,.,CASSPRLAGVNEQFF,TGTGCCAGCAGCCCCAGACTAGCGGGAGTCAATGAGCAGTTCTTC
TRBV29-1,.,TRBJ2-7,.,CSVGGPGRTTYEQYF,TGCAGCGTTGGGGGTCCAGGGAGGACTACCTACGAGCAGTACTTC
TRBV5-1,TRBD1,TRBJ1-1,.,CASSLENTGGAAEAFF,TGCGCCAGCAGCTTGGAAAATACAGGGGGCGCGGCTGAAGCTTTCTTT
TRBV19,.,TRBJ1-1,.,CASRRGWTEAFF,TGTGCCAGTCGCAGGGGTTGGACTGAAGCTTTCTTT
TRBV9,.,TRBJ1-2,.,CASSENIGANYGYTF,TGTGCCAGCAGCGAAAATATAGGTGCTAACTATGGCTACACCTTC
TRBV29-1,TRBD1,TRBJ1-4,.,CSVDEGARTGGEKLFF,TGCAGCGTTGATGAAGGCGCAAGGACAGGGGGTGAAAAACTGTTTTTT
TRBV5-1,TRBD1,TRBJ2-2,.,CASSLTGATSGELFF,TGCGCCAGCAGCTTGACAGGGGCCACGAGCGGGGAGCTGTTTTTT
TRBV2,TRBD1,TRBJ2-7,.,CASSLDRGSYEQYF,TGTGCCAGCAGTCTAGACAGGGGTAGCTACGAGCAGTACTTC
TRBV5-1,TRBD1,TRBJ1-1,.,CASSEGQGALGTEAFF,TGCGCCAGCAGCGAAGGACAGGGGGCTCTTGGCACTGAAGCTTTCTTT
TRBV6-6,.,TRBJ2-5,.,CASSYSSETQYF,TGTGCCAGCAGTTACTCGAGTGAGACCCAGTACTTC
TRBV6-1,TRBD2,TRBJ2-3,once,CASSLPGLAIDTQYF,TGTGCCAGCAGTCTTCCGGGACTAGCGATAGATACGCAGTATTTT
TRBV2,TRBD1,TRBJ1-2,.,CASRRDSYGYTF,TGTGCCAGCAGAAGGGACAGCTATGGCTACACCTTC
TRBV28,TRBD1,TRBJ2-3,once,CASSLQGTDTQYF,TGTGCCAGCAGTCTACAGGGGACGGATACGCAGTATTTT
TRBV5-4,TRBD1,TRBJ2-5,.,CASSRGQGYQETQYF,TGTGCCAGCAGCCGAGGACAGGGCTACCAAGAGACCCAGTACTTC
TRBV10-1,.,TRBJ2-3,.,CASSERGGTDTQYF,TGCGCCAGCAGTGAGCGGGGAGGCACAGATACGCAGTATTTT
TRBV28,.,TRBJ1-5,.,CASSSVALHQPQHF,TGTGCCAGCAGTTCTGTGGCGCTGCATCAGCCCCAGCATTTT